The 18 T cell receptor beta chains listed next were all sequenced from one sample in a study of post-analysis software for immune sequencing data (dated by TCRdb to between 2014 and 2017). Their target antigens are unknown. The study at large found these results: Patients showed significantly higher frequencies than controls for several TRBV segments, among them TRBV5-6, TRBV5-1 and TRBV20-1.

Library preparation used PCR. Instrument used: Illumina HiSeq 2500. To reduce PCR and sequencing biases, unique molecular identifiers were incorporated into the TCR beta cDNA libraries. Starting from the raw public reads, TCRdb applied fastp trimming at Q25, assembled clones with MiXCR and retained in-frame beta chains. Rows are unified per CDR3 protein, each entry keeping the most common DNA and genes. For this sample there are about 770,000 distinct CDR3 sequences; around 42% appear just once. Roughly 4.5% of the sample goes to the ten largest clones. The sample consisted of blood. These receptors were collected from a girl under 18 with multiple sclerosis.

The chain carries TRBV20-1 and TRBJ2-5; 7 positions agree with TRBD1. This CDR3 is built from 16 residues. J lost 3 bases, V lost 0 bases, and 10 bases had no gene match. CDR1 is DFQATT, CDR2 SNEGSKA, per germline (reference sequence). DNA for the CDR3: TGCAGTGCTAGAGATTTTCGACAGGGCGGCAAAGAGACCCAGTACTTC. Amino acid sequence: CSARDFRQGGKETQYF.

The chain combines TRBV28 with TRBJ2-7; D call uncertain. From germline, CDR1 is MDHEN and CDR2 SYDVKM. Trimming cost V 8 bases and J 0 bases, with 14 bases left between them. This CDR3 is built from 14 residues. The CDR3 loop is CASLSLSSSYEQYF. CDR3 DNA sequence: TGTGCCAGCCTTTCGCTAAGTTCCTCCTACGAGCAGTACTTC. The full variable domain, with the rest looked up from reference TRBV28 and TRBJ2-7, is DVKVTQSSRYLVKRTGEKVFLECVQDMDHENMFWYRQDPGLGLRLIYFSYDVKMKEKGDIPEGYSVSREKKERFSLILESASTNQTSMYLCASLSLSSSYEQYFGPGTRLTVT.

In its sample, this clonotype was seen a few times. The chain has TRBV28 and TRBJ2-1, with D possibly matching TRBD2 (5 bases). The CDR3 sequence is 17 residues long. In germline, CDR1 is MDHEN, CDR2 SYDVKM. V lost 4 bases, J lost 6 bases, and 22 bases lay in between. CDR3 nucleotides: TGTGCCAGCAGTTCCGTCCCCCCAGCGGAGAGCCCCAATGAGCAGTTCTTC. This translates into CASSSVPPAESPNEQFF. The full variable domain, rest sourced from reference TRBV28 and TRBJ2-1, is DVKVTQSSRYLVKRTGEKVFLECVQDMDHENMFWYRQDPGLGLRLIYFSYDVKMKEKGDIPEGYSVSREKKERFSLILESASTNQTSMYLCASSSVPPAESPNEQFFGPGTRLTVL.

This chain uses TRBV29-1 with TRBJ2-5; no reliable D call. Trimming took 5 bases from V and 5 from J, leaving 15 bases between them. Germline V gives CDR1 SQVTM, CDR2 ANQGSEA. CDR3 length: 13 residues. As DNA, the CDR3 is TGCAGCGTTTACCCCGGAGCGCAGGAGACCCAGTACTTC. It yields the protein CSVYPGAQETQYF.

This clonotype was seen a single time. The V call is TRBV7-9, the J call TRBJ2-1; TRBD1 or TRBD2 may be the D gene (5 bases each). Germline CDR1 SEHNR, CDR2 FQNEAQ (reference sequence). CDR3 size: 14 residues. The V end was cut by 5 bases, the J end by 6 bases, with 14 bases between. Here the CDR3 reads CASSPGPPINEQFF. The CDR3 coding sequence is TGTGCCAGCAGCCCGGGACCCCCGATCAATGAGCAGTTCTTC.

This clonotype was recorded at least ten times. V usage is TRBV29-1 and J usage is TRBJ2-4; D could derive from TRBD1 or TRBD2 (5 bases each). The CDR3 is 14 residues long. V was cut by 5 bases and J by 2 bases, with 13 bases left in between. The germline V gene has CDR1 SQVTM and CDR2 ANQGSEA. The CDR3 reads CSVTGGSTKNIQYF. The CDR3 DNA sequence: TGCAGCGTTACAGGAGGTTCCACCAAAAACATTCAGTACTTC. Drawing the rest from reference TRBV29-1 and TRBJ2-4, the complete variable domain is SAVISQKPSRDICQRGTSLTIQCQVDSQVTMMFWYRQQPGQSLTLIATANQGSEATYESGFVIDKFPISRPNLTFSTLTVSNMSPEDSSIYLCSVTGGSTKNIQYFGAGTRLSVL.

CDR3 sequence reads: CASSPKGSMDTEAFF. CDR3 sequence (DNA): TGTGCCAGCAGCCCGAAGGGGAGTATGGACACTGAAGCTTTCTTT. The rearrangement uses TRBV7-9 and TRBJ1-1, with D maybe TRBD1 (5 bases). Per germline, CDR1 SEHNR and CDR2 FQNEAQ (reference sequence). CDR3 length equals 15 residues. Trimming left V 5 bases short and J 3 bases short, with 16 bases between.

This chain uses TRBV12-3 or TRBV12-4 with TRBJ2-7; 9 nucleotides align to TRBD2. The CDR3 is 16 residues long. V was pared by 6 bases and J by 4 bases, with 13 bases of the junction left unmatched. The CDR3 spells CASSRTGGRAGYEQYF. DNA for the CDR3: TGTGCCAGCAGCCGGACTGGCGGGAGGGCCGGGTACGAGCAGTACTTC.

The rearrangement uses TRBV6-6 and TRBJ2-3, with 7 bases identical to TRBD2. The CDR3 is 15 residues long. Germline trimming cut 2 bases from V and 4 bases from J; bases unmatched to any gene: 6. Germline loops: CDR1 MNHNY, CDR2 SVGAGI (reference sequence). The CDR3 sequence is CASSYGGEGPDTQYF. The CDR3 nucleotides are TGTGCCAGCAGTTACGGGGGGGAGGGGCCAGATACGCAGTATTTT.

CDR3 DNA: TGTGCCAGCAGCTTATCTGGCGGGAGCCAAGAGACCCAGTACTTC. Protein product: CASSLSGGSQETQYF. The chain joins TRBV7-3 to TRBJ2-5, with 7 bases that match TRBD2. The CDR3 extends over 15 amino acids. The germline gives CDR1 SGHTA, CDR2 FQGTGA. V lost 2 bases to trimming and J lost 1 base; unmatched junction nucleotides: 4.

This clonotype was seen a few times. The CDR3 DNA sequence: TGTGCCAGTAGTATCGGACGGGCAACCAATCAGCCCCAGCATTTT. As protein: CASSIGRATNQPQHF. J is TRBJ1-5 and V is TRBV19, with no clear D. CDR1 and CDR2 from the germline V gene are LNHDA and SQIVND (reference sequence). There are 15 residues in the CDR3. V lost 3 bases and J 3 bases, leaving 12 bases between the germline ends.

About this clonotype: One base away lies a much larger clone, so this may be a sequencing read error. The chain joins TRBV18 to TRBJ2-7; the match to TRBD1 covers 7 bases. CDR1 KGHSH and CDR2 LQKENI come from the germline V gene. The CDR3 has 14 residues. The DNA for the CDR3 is TGTGCCGGCTCAGCCGACAGGGATGACTACGAGCAGTACTTC. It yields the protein CAGSADRDDYEQYF.

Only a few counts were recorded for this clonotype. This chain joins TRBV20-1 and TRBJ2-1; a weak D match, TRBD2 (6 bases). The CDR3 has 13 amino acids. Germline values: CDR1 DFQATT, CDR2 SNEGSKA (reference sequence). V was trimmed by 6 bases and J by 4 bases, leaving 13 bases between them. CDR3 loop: CSAPPAGYNEQFF. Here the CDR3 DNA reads TGCAGTGCACCCCCAGCGGGTTACAATGAGCAGTTCTTC.

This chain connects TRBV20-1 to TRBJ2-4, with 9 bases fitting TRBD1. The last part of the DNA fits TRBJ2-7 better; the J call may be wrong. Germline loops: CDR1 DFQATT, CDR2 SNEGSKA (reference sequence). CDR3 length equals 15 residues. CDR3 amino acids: CSASGRQGGFYEQYF. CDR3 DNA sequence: TGCAGTGCTAGTGGGAGACAGGGGGGTTTCTACGAGCAGTACTTC.

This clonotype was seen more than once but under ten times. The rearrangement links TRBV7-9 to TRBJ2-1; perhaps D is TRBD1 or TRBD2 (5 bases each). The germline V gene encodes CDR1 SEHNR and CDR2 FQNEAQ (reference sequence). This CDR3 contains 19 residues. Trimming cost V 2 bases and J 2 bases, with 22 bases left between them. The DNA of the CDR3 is TGTGCCAGCAGCTTATCTTATGCCCAACCCGGGGCCCCCTACAATGAGCAGTTCTTC. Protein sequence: CASSLSYAQPGAPYNEQFF.

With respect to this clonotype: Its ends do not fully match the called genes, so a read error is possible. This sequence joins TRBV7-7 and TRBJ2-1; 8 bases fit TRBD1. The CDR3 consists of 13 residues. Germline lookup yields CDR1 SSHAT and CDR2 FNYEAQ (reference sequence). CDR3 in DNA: TGTGCTAGCAGCTACGGGACAGGCTACGAGCAGTTCTTC. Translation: CASSYGTGYEQFF.

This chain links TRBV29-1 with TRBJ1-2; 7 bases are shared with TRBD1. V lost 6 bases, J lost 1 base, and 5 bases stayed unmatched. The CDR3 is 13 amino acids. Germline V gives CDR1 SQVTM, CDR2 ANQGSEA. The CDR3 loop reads CSVGTDHNYGYTF. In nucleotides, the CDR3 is TGCAGCGTCGGGACAGATCATAACTATGGCTACACCTTC.

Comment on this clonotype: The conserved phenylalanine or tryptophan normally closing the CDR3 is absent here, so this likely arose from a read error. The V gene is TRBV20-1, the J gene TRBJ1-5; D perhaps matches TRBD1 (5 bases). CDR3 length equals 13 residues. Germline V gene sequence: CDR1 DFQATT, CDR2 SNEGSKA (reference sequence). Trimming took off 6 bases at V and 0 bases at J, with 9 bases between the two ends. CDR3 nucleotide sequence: TGCAGTGCGGAACAGGATAGCAATCAGCCCCAGCATTTG. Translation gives CSAEQDSNQPQHL.